The 32 T cell receptor beta chains presented below share a single source sample, sequenced in a study of T cells in women clearing cervical HPV infection. Clones were read by immunoSEQ multiplex PCR, and TCRdb kept only the in-frame ones, dropping some. In all, the sample yields some 26,000 clones. Sequences were obtained from blood buffy coat. The receptors here all came from a woman between 18 and 69 years old with a cervical HPV16 infection that either progressed to CIN3+ or cleared (not recorded which).

In regard to this clone: The sequenced fragment ends 3 residues before the CDR3 boundary, so the rest is inferred from the germline J gene. V usage is TRBV2 and J usage is TRBJ2-5; the match to TRBD2 covers 9 bases. With 5 bases clipped from V and 5 bases from J, the junction kept 9 bases outside the gene matches. Germline V gene data show CDR1 as SNHLY and CDR2 as FYNNEI. CDR3 length: 15 amino acids. Partial CDR3 DNA: TGTGCCAGCAGTCCTAGGGGCCTAGCGGGGGAGACC. Translating it yields CASSPRGLAGET. The full CDR3 protein is CASSPRGLAGETQYF. Full variable domain (rest looked up from reference TRBV2 and TRBJ2-5): EPEVTQTPSHQVTQMGQEVILRCVPISNHLYFYWYRQILGQKVEFLVSFYNNEISEKSEIFDDQFSVERPDGSNFTLKIRSTKLEDSAMYFCASSPRGLAGETQYFGPGTRLLVL.

Measured by frequency, this clone is large (0.1 to 1%). The sequenced fragment ends 3 residues before the CDR3 boundary, so the rest is inferred from the germline J gene. The same CDR3 is also encoded by other DNA sequences in this sample. The rearrangement joins TRBV5-4 to TRBJ2-7; 7 bases agree with TRBD1. J was trimmed by 3 bases and V by 3 bases; bases with no gene match: 3. The CDR3 length is 13 residues. Germline lookup yields CDR1 SGHNT and CDR2 YYREEE (reference sequence). The CDR3 DNA, read in part, is TGTGCCAGCAGCTGGGACAGAGTCTACGAG. Translating gives CASSWDRVYE. The full-length CDR3 reads as CASSWDRVYEQYF.

For this clone: The CDR3 is cut off 3 residues early in the read; its end comes from the germline J gene. The chain is built from TRBV7-3 and TRBJ2-1; 8 positions agree with TRBD2. The V gene end was trimmed by 0 bases and the J gene end by 9 bases; junction bases not matched to a gene: 4. The CDR3 runs 14 residues. The germline gives CDR1 SGHTA, CDR2 FQGTGA. CDR3 region: CASSLTSGVGEQFF. CDR3 bases read: TGTGCCAGCAGCTTAACTAGCGGGGTGGGTGAG.

As concerns this clone: The read terminates 3 residues before the CDR3 end, so the remaining end is supplied by the germline J gene. The chain is built from TRBV30 and TRBJ2-3; tentative D call: TRBD1 (6 bases). The germline V and J ends were trimmed by 3 bases and 3 bases, with 13 bases remaining between them. The CDR3 extends over 14 amino acids. Germline loops: CDR1 GTSNPN, CDR2 SVGIG (reference sequence). The CDR3 sequence is CAWSPDRPTDTQYF. The CDR3 bases that were read are TGTGCCTGGAGCCCCGACAGGCCGACAGATACG.

Points on this clone: The read falls 3 residues short of the CDR3 end, and the missing part is taken from the germline J gene. Other DNA sequences in this sample translate to the same CDR3. The rearrangement joins TRBV6-2 or TRBV6-3 to TRBJ1-1; D is unclear. CDR3 length: 12 amino acids. Trimming stripped 4 bases from V and 6 bases from J, with 9 bases between. Germline V gene lookup returns CDR1 MNHEY and CDR2 SVGEGT. Incomplete CDR3 DNA: TGTGCCAGCAGTTTGCGCCCGGCTGAA. Translation: CASSLRPAE. The entire CDR3 is CASSLRPAEAFF.

A remark on this clone: The CDR3 end falls 3 residues outside the read, so it is completed with the germline J gene. The chain combines TRBV19 with TRBJ2-3; 9 bases line up with TRBD1. The CDR3 runs 15 residues. Germline assignment: CDR1 LNHDA and CDR2 SQIVND (reference sequence). The covered CDR3 bases are TGTGCCAGCAAAGCGGACAGGGGATCTAATCAGCCG. Its protein product is CASKADRGSNQP. From start to end, the CDR3 is CASKADRGSNQPQYF.

About this clone: The read terminates 3 residues ahead of where the CDR3 ends, so the germline J gene completes it. This chain joins TRBV4-1 and TRBJ1-6; D is uncertain. This CDR3 is built from 16 residues. Germline V gene data show CDR1 as MGHRA and CDR2 as YSYEKL. Trimming pared 4 bases from V and 0 bases from J, leaving 10 bases between. CDR3 bases read: TGCGCCAGCAGCCCCCACCTAAGCTCCTATAATTCACCC. Residues: CASSPHLSSYNSP. The entire CDR3 is CASSPHLSSYNSPLHF.

Partial CDR3 DNA: TGTGCCTGGACCCCTTTAAGTGGGGCTCTGGTCGAAAAA. Its protein product is CAWTPLSGALVEK. The CDR3 reads in full as CAWTPLSGALVEKLFF. The chain uses TRBV30 and TRBJ1-4; tentative D call: TRBD1 (5 bases). The CDR3 goes on 3 residues after the read ends, and that part is filled in from the germline J gene. V was clipped by 4 bases and J by 8 bases, with 23 bases between them. The germline gives CDR1 GTSNPN, CDR2 SVGIG (reference sequence). The CDR3 runs 16 residues.

Points on this clone: With the read ending 3 residues before the CDR3 end, the germline J gene is used to fill in that end. This sequence joins TRBV10-3 and TRBJ2-5, with 7 bases aligning to TRBD1. Germline V gene sequence: CDR1 ENHRY, CDR2 SYGVKD. The length of the CDR3 is 14 residues. The part of the CDR3 DNA that was read is TGTGCCATCAGTGAGATCTGGACAGGTCGTACC. Translated, it gives CAISEIWTGRT. Given in full, the CDR3 is CAISEIWTGRTQYF.

The CDR3 DNA, read in part, is TGCAGCGCTGGGGACAGGGAAGAGACG. Amino acids: CSAGDREET. The whole CDR3 sequence reads CSAGDREETQYF. The V call is TRBV29-1, the J call TRBJ2-3; 9 bases agree with TRBD1. The read finishes 3 residues shy of the CDR3 end, and the germline J gene is used to complete it. The CDR3 has 12 amino acids. The germline CDR1 and CDR2 sequences are SQVTM and ANQGSEA.

Concerning this clone: The DNA ends 3 residues before the CDR3 does, and the rest of the CDR3 is filled in from the germline J gene. The chain links TRBV7-8 to TRBJ1-3; unclear D gene. The ends were cut back, 4 bases at V and 4 bases at J, with 23 bases in the middle. CDR3 length: 18 residues. Per the germline V gene, CDR1 is SGHVS and CDR2 is FQNEAQ. The DNA read from the CDR3 is TGTGCCAGCAGCTCCCTCCCCCTTGCGGGATTCGCAGGAAACACC. This gives the protein CASSSLPLAGFAGNT. In full, the CDR3 reads CASSSLPLAGFAGNTIYF.

About this clone itself: Sequencing ends 3 residues short of the CDR3 end; the germline J gene provides the rest. V usage is TRBV7-6 and J usage is TRBJ2-5; 11 bases map to TRBD2. Trimming removed 5 bases from V and 0 bases from J; junction bases left unmatched: 2. The CDR3 has 15 amino acids. Per germline, CDR1 SGHVS and CDR2 FNYEAQ. The CDR3 sequence is CASSPLAGDQETQYF. The sequenced part of the CDR3 DNA is TGTGCCAGCAGCCCACTAGCGGGGGACCAAGAGACC.

Concerning this clone: From the germline J gene comes the end of the CDR3, since the read stops 3 residues before it. This chain links TRBV9 with TRBJ1-3; no firm D call. This CDR3 is built from 15 residues. The V and J ends lost 0 bases and 0 bases respectively, with 7 bases between them. Per germline, CDR1 SGDLS and CDR2 YYNGEE. The CDR3 region is CASSVVADSGNTIYF. The part of the CDR3 DNA that was read is TGTGCCAGCAGCGTAGTGGCTGACTCTGGAAACACC.

Concerning this clone itself: The read halts 3 residues ahead of the CDR3 end, with the missing end drawn from the germline J gene. This chain joins TRBV30 and TRBJ2-2, with a possible D match to TRBD1 (6 bases). This CDR3 region has 13 residues. V lost 8 bases and J 1 base, leaving 11 bases between the germline ends. Germline V CDR1 and CDR2: GTSNPN, SVGIG (reference sequence). This chain's CDR3 is CAGQRGNTGELFF. The sequenced part of the CDR3 DNA is TGTGCCGGACAGAGGGGGAACACCGGGGAG.

Worth noting for this clone: The read ends 3 residues early relative to the CDR3; the germline J gene fills the gap. V is TRBV7-2 and J is TRBJ1-2; D possibly corresponds to TRBD1 (6 bases). The CDR3 has 16 amino acids. V lost 0 bases, J lost 2 bases, and 13 bases lay in between. The germline gives CDR1 SGHTA, CDR2 FQGNSA. The covered CDR3 bases are TGTGCCAGCAGCTTAGCGCGTTGGGGGCCCAACTATGGC. Amino acid sequence: CASSLARWGPNYG. The CDR3, in full, reads CASSLARWGPNYGYTF.

As concerns this clone: From the germline J gene comes the end of the CDR3, since the read stops 3 residues before it. This chain connects TRBV7-6 to TRBJ2-3; 12 nucleotides align to TRBD2. Germline trimming cut 4 bases from V and 4 bases from J; bases unmatched to any gene: 3. CDR3 length equals 15 residues. Germline V gene sequence: CDR1 SGHVS, CDR2 FNYEAQ. The CDR3 loop reads CASSSSGGAPDTQYF. Incomplete CDR3 DNA: TGTGCCAGCAGCTCTAGCGGGGGGGCCCCAGATACG.

As concerns this clone: An end of the junction differs from the germline gene, which may be a read error. CDR3 sequence reads: CASSPDRGHEQFF. The DNA read from the CDR3 is TGTGCTAGCAGCCCAGACAGGGGTCATGAG. The J gene is TRBJ2-1, the V gene TRBV7-7; 8 nucleotides agree with TRBD1. The read finishes 3 residues shy of the CDR3 end, and the germline J gene is used to complete it. CDR3 size: 13 residues. Germline CDR1 reads SSHAT; CDR2 reads FNYEAQ (reference sequence).

Concerning this clone itself: The read ends 3 residues shy of where the CDR3 ends; the end is completed using the germline J gene. The J gene is TRBJ2-3, the V gene TRBV20-1, with D tentatively TRBD1 (5 bases). Deletions cut 3 bases from V and 2 bases from J, with 12 bases between. Germline V lookup: CDR1 DFQATT, CDR2 SNEGSKA (reference sequence). CDR3 size: 14 residues. CDR3 DNA, as far as it was read: TGCAGTGCTAGCCAGGGCGCTAACACAGATACG. Its protein is CSASQGANTDT. The full CDR3 reads CSASQGANTDTQYF.

Of note for this clone: The read terminates 3 residues before the CDR3 end, so the remaining end is supplied by the germline J gene. The chain links TRBV5-1 to TRBJ2-5; 14 nucleotides line up with TRBD2. CDR3 length: 17 amino acids. J was trimmed by 1 base and V by 4 bases; bases with no gene match: 6. Germline CDR1 reads SGHRS; CDR2 reads YFSETQ. The CDR3 protein is CASSPGLAGGTQETQYF. The CDR3 DNA, read in part, is TGCGCCAGCAGCCCCGGACTAGCGGGGGGTACCCAAGAGACC.

To note about this clone: The read ends 3 residues before the CDR3 terminus; that terminus is restored from the germline J gene. The chain is built from TRBV5-1 and TRBJ2-7; 9 bases agree with TRBD2. This CDR3 has 14 amino acids. Germline V gene data show CDR1 as SGHRS and CDR2 as YFSETQ. V trimming: 4 bases; J trimming: 4 bases; junction bases outside the gene matches: 6. The sequenced CDR3 bases are TGCGCCAGCAGCAGTGGCCTAGCGGGGTACGAG. It specifies CASSSGLAGYE. The complete CDR3 reads CASSSGLAGYEQYF.

The CDR3 bases that were read are TGTGCCAGCAGCGGCGGGGACTATGGC. Translating gives CASSGGDYG. In full, the CDR3 reads CASSGGDYGYTF. V is TRBV7-2 and J is TRBJ1-2; no reliable D call. The read halts 3 residues ahead of the CDR3 end, with the missing end drawn from the germline J gene. The V gene lost 5 bases and the J gene lost 3 bases, with 7 bases spanning the gap. Germline V gene data show CDR1 as SGHTA and CDR2 as FQGNSA. The CDR3 consists of 12 residues.

Concerning this clone: The read halts 3 residues ahead of the CDR3 end, with the missing end drawn from the germline J gene. The chain combines TRBV7-8 with TRBJ2-2; 8 bases fit TRBD1. Germline V CDR1 and CDR2: SGHVS, FQNEAQ. CDR3 length: 16 amino acids. V lost 4 bases to trimming and J lost 0 bases; unmatched junction nucleotides: 4. The CDR3: CASSSRTGTNTGELFF. CDR3 DNA, as far as it was read: TGTGCCAGCAGCTCAAGGACAGGGACGAACACCGGGGAG. The whole variable domain, remainder taken from reference TRBV7-8 and TRBJ2-2, is GAGVSQSPRYKVAKRGQDVALRCDPISGHVSLFWYQQALGQGPEFLTYFQNEAQLDKSGLPSDRFFAERPEGSVSTLKIQRTQQEDSAVYLCASSSRTGTNTGELFFGEGSRLTVL.

Notes on this clone: The missing CDR3 end, 3 residues past where the read stops, is filled in from the germline J gene. J is TRBJ2-1 and V is TRBV7-6, with TRBD1 identical over 8 bases. V was clipped by 2 bases and J by 8 bases; unmatched bases: 5. The CDR3 sequence is 14 residues long. The V gene's germline CDR1 is SGHVS and CDR2 FNYEAQ. CDR3 in amino acids: CASSLLTGVDEQFF. The CDR3 bases that were read are TGTGCCAGCAGCTTACTGACAGGGGTGGATGAG.

Comments on this clone: The read stops 3 residues short of the end of the CDR3; the missing end is completed from the germline J gene. The genes are TRBV6-4 and TRBJ1-2; maybe TRBD1 (5 bases). V lost 5 bases and J lost 0, with 10 bases in between. The CDR3 length is 14 residues. Germline lookup yields CDR1 MRHNA and CDR2 SNTAGT. The CDR3 sequence: CASSPTTANYGYTF. The sequenced part of the CDR3 DNA is TGTGCCAGCAGTCCGACGACAGCTAACTATGGC.

Details on this clone: The CDR3 goes on 3 residues after the read ends, and that part is filled in from the germline J gene. The chain joins TRBV13 to TRBJ2-2, with D perhaps TRBD1 (5 bases). CDR1 PRHDT and CDR2 FYEKMQ come from the germline V gene (reference sequence). The CDR3 sequence is 16 residues long. CDR3 DNA (partial): TGTGCCAGCAGCTTAGGCCTAGGGGCCTCTAATGAAAAG. Translated: CASSLGLGASNEK. The CDR3 in its entirety is CASSLGLGASNEKLFF.

Of note for this clone: With the read ending 3 residues before the CDR3 end, the germline J gene is used to fill in that end. The chain employs TRBV18 and TRBJ2-3, with a weak D call TRBD1 (7 bases). V lost 2 bases and J 0 bases, leaving 9 bases between the germline ends. Germline values: CDR1 KGHSH, CDR2 LQKENI. This CDR3 comprises 15 residues. CDR3 bases read: TGTGCCAGCTCACCAGCGGGACAGAGCACAGATACG. Translating it yields CASSPAGQSTDT. The whole CDR3 reads CASSPAGQSTDTQYF.

Remarks on this clone: The read ends 3 residues early relative to the CDR3; the germline J gene fills the gap. The J gene is TRBJ1-4, the V gene TRBV2; 8 positions agree with TRBD1. CDR1 SNHLY and CDR2 FYNNEI come from the germline V gene. This CDR3 has 15 amino acids. CDR3 DNA, as far as it was read: TGTGCCAGCAGTGCCCGGACAGGGAAGAATTCACCA. Translation gives CASSARTGKNSP. The full-length CDR3 reads as CASSARTGKNSPLFF.

The CDR3 region is CASSPTAYEQYF. The sequenced CDR3 bases are TGTGCCAGCAGCCCGACAGCCTACGAG. The gene calls are TRBV7-9 and TRBJ2-7; D might be TRBD1 (5 bases). The read finishes 3 residues shy of the CDR3 end, and the germline J gene is used to complete it. Trimming left V 5 bases short and J 2 bases short, with 7 bases between. From germline, CDR1 is SEHNR and CDR2 FQNEAQ (reference sequence). The CDR3 runs 12 residues.

Note on this clone: The read terminates 3 residues ahead of where the CDR3 ends, so the germline J gene completes it. The chain links TRBV30 to TRBJ1-2, with unresolved D. CDR1 is GTSNPN and CDR2 is SVGIG in the germline V gene (reference sequence). The CDR3 sequence is 14 residues long. The part of the CDR3 DNA that was read is TGTGCCTGGAGTGTACTGAGCGACCGCGTTCGC. Its protein is CAWSVLSDRVR. The CDR3, in full, reads CAWSVLSDRVRYTF.

Note on this clone: From the germline J gene comes the end of the CDR3, since the read stops 3 residues before it. The chain recombines TRBV20-1 with TRBJ2-3; 9 bases are shared with TRBD2. This CDR3 contains 14 residues. Trimming removed 5 bases from V and 2 bases from J; junction bases left unmatched: 5. The germline CDR1 and CDR2 sequences are DFQATT and SNEGSKA (reference sequence). CDR3: CSAESGGNTDTQYF. The covered CDR3 bases are TGCAGTGCTGAAAGCGGGGGGAACACAGATACG.

In regard to this clone: The CDR3 goes on 3 residues after the read ends, and that part is filled in from the germline J gene. This sequence joins TRBV3-1 (or the pseudogene TRBV3-2) and TRBJ2-3; tentatively, D is TRBD1 (5 bases). CDR3 length: 18 residues. CDR1 LGHDT and CDR2 YNNKEL come from the germline V gene (reference sequence). Trimming left V 0 bases short and J 3 bases short, with 19 bases between. CDR3 region: CASSQDLDKSLGTDTQYF. The part of the CDR3 DNA that was read is TGTGCCAGCAGCCAAGATCTGGACAAGAGCCTAGGGACAGATACG.

CDR3 sequence: CASSPGLPVNTGELFF. CDR3 bases read: TGCGCCAGCAGCCCGGGTCTCCCAGTGAACACCGGGGAG. The chain joins TRBV5-1 to TRBJ2-2; D is undetermined. The read ends 3 residues shy of where the CDR3 ends; the end is completed using the germline J gene. Trimming took off 4 bases at V and 1 base at J, with 14 bases between the two ends. The CDR3 contains 16 residues. Germline assignment: CDR1 SGHRS and CDR2 YFSETQ.